These T cell receptor beta chains were read from a single sample in a study of cytomegalovirus exposure and HLA in healthy donors. Some clones are missing from TCRdb's copy, which holds only in-frame ones; the method was immunoSEQ multiplex PCR. The repertoire includes around 200,000 clones, over 75% of them detected once, and about 2% sits in the top ten. Sequencing input: PBMCs. The receptors shown here come from a woman in her 50s in good health and CMV-seronegative. Both conserved end residues are part of each CDR3. The D gene is left open where the match is weak. Expanded clones get a size class; other rows say once, few or many, or leave the size out.

CASSEERGLQETQYF	TGTGCCAGCAGTGAAGAGCGGGGTCTGCAAGAGACCCAGTACTTC	once	TRBV2	TRBD2	TRBJ2-5
CASSRLAGFNTGELFF	TGTGCCAGCAGCCGACTAGCGGGGTTCAACACCGGGGAGCTGTTTTTT	.	TRBV5-4	TRBD2	TRBJ2-2
CASSLEVGGETQYF	TGTGCCAGCAGCTTAGAAGTGGGAGGAGAGACCCAGTACTTC	.	TRBV7-2	.	TRBJ2-5
CASSLQGVLQPQHF	TGTGCCAGCAGTTTACAGGGGGTCCTACAGCCCCAGCATTTT	once	TRBV28	TRBD1	TRBJ1-5
CASRPSRAPGELFF	TGTGCCAGCAGGCCCTCCAGGGCCCCCGGGGAGCTGTTTTTT	.	TRBV6-1	.	TRBJ2-2
CASSLSTGAYEQYF	TGTGCCAGCAGCTTATCGACAGGGGCCTACGAGCAGTACTTC	few	TRBV5-4	TRBD1	TRBJ2-7
CASSTRDRALYEQFF	TGTGCCAGTAGCACCCGGGACAGGGCATTATATGAGCAGTTCTTC	.	TRBV19	TRBD1	TRBJ2-1
CASSLRLAANTGELFF	TGTGCCAGCAGCTTACGGTTAGCGGCGAACACCGGGGAGCTGTTTTTT	once	TRBV11-3	.	TRBJ2-2
CATNGQGNQPQHF	TGTGCCACTAACGGACAGGGCAATCAGCCCCAGCATTTT	.	TRBV2	TRBD1	TRBJ1-5
CASRDQPGHSTDTQYF	TGTGCCAGTAGGGACCAACCGGGACATAGCACAGATACGCAGTATTTT	.	TRBV19	.	TRBJ2-3
CASSLAGDRQKPQHF	TGTGCCAGCAGTTTAGCCGGGGACAGGCAAAAGCCCCAGCATTTT	once	TRBV27	TRBD1	TRBJ1-5
CASSKPLGVGTIYGYTF	TGTGCCAGCAGCAAACCCCTGGGGGTTGGGACAATCTATGGCTACACCTTC	.	TRBV28	.	TRBJ1-2
CASSIGPPAGGRNEQFF	TGTGCCAGTAGTATAGGGCCCCCAGCGGGAGGACGGAATGAGCAGTTCTTC	.	TRBV19	TRBD2	TRBJ2-1
CASSPRGGALNEKLFF	TGTGCCAGTAGTCCCCGAGGCGGAGCCCTTAATGAAAAACTGTTTTTT	.	TRBV19	.	TRBJ1-4
CASSLIRGIGYQETQYF	TGTGCCAGCAGCTTAATTCGGGGAATCGGGTACCAAGAGACCCAGTACTTC	once	TRBV7-9	.	TRBJ2-5
CASSGGGGDTQYF	TGTGCCAGCAGCGGGGGCGGCGGAGATACGCAGTATTTT	.	TRBV9	.	TRBJ2-3
CASSFGTTSYEQYF	TGTGCCAGCAGTTTCGGGACAACCTCCTACGAGCAGTACTTC	few	TRBV2	.	TRBJ2-7
CASSPGRGEETQYF	TGTGCCAGCTCACCAGGCAGGGGCGAAGAGACCCAGTACTTC	.	TRBV18	.	TRBJ2-5
CSVSPSGNSYNEQFF	TGCAGCGTTTCCCCCAGCGGGAACTCCTACAATGAGCAGTTCTTC	.	TRBV29-1	TRBD2	TRBJ2-1
CSARKGGEQYF	TGCAGTGCTAGGAAAGGGGGCGAGCAGTACTTC	once	TRBV20-1	.	TRBJ2-7
CASSRLVTDTQYF	TGTGCCAGCAGCCGCTTAGTCACAGATACGCAGTATTTT	few	TRBV7-2	.	TRBJ2-3
CASSPQTGNTEAFF	TGTGCCAGCAGCCCACAAACAGGGAACACTGAAGCTTTCTTT	once	TRBV7-9	.	TRBJ1-1
CSATRDTNTGELFF	TGCAGCGCGACCCGGGACACCAACACCGGGGAGCTGTTTTTT	.	TRBV29-1	.	TRBJ2-2
CASSPNTLDTDTQYF	TGTGCCAGCAGCCCCAACACACTAGACACAGATACGCAGTATTTT	.	TRBV9	.	TRBJ2-3
CASSSGANEKLFF	TGTGCCAGCAGTTCGGGGGCTAATGAAAAACTGTTTTTT	once	TRBV27	.	TRBJ1-4
CASSPTTGELFF	TGTGCCAGCAGCCCTACGACCGGGGAGCTGTTTTTT	once	TRBV7-9	.	TRBJ2-2
CASSRPQSRTGTDSYEQYF	TGTGCCAGCAGTAGGCCCCAATCCAGAACCGGGACAGACTCCTACGAGCAGTACTTC	few	TRBV28	TRBD1	TRBJ2-7
CASSVGTDWNTGELFF	TGTGCCAGCAGCGTCGGGACAGACTGGAACACCGGGGAGCTGTTTTTT	.	TRBV9	TRBD1	TRBJ2-2
CASSQGANTEAFF	TGTGCCAGCAGCCAGGGGGCGAACACTGAAGCTTTCTTT	.	TRBV7-6	TRBD1	TRBJ1-1
CASSRLYSYNEQFF	TGTGCCAGCAGCCGACTATACTCCTACAATGAGCAGTTCTTC	.	TRBV7-2	.	TRBJ2-1
CATSRADRGYGYTF	TGTGCCACCAGCAGGGCGGACAGGGGCTATGGCTACACCTTC	.	TRBV15	TRBD1	TRBJ1-2
CAWSAPGRATYEQYF	TGTGCCTGGAGTGCCCCGGGCAGGGCCACCTACGAGCAGTACTTC	once	TRBV30	.	TRBJ2-7
CASIQGGYEQYF	TGTGCCAGCATCCAGGGAGGGTACGAGCAGTACTTC	once	TRBV2	TRBD2	TRBJ2-7
CASSLDQGEAFF	TGCGCCAGCAGTCTAGACCAGGGGGAGGCATTCTTT	.	TRBV10-2	.	TRBJ2-3
CSVAGNTGELFF	TGCAGCGTTGCAGGCAACACCGGGGAGCTGTTTTTT	few	TRBV29-1	.	TRBJ2-2
CSVAPQGTKGYTF	TGCAGCGTTGCTCCACAGGGGACGAAGGGCTACACCTTC	few	TRBV29-1	TRBD1	TRBJ1-2
CASSIGHKQGTYEQYF	TGTGCCAGCAGCATAGGACACAAACAGGGCACCTACGAGCAGTACTTC	.	TRBV21-1	.	TRBJ2-7
CAISVRGIAKNIQYF	TGTGCCATCAGTGTTCGGGGAATAGCCAAAAACATTCAGTACTTC	.	TRBV10-3	.	TRBJ2-4
CAWRHRDRLNYGYTF	TGTGCCTGGAGGCACCGGGACAGACTTAACTATGGCTACACCTTC	.	TRBV30	TRBD1	TRBJ1-2
CASSQLTGGRTEAFF	TGTGCCAGCAGCCAGTTGACAGGGGGCAGGACTGAAGCTTTCTTT	.	TRBV28	TRBD1	TRBJ1-1
CAISDPRGSTDTQYF	TGTGCCATCAGTGACCCTAGGGGGAGCACAGATACGCAGTATTTT	.	TRBV10-3	.	TRBJ2-3
CASSPSLGREGRADTQYF	TGCGCCAGCAGCCCGAGCTTAGGGCGGGAGGGCCGGGCAGATACGCAGTATTTT	.	TRBV5-1	TRBD2	TRBJ2-3
CASSLGEAGLNEQFF	TGTGCCAGCAGCTTAGGCGAAGCGGGACTAAATGAGCAGTTCTTC	few	TRBV7-2	TRBD2	TRBJ2-1
CASSSYNSGNIQYF	TGCGCCAGCAGCTCCTATAATAGCGGAAACATTCAGTACTTC	few	TRBV5-1	.	TRBJ2-4
CASSLSGTYNEQFF	TGTGCCAGCAGCCTCTCCGGGACTTACAATGAGCAGTTCTTC	.	TRBV9	.	TRBJ2-1
CASRRDRVGETQYF	TGTGCCAGCAGGAGGGACAGGGTGGGAGAGACCCAGTACTTC	few	TRBV2	TRBD1	TRBJ2-5